A selection of T cell receptor beta chains follows, all from one sample in a study of T cell changes during pregnancy in multiple sclerosis. Only in-frame clones appear in the TCRdb table, and some are missing; sequencing was by immunoSEQ multiplex PCR. This table holds tens of thousands of clones, approximately 92% found once. Source: CD4+ T cells from peripheral blood mononuclear cells, taken in the second trimester of pregnancy. Every receptor here comes from a female donor in good health, enrolled as a control in a pregnancy study. Each CDR3 is given with its conserved first and last residue. The order of the fields is J gene, V gene, D gene, clone size, CDR3 protein, CDR3 DNA. D genes are given only for firm matches. The listing skips clone size in some rows; elsewhere it reads once, few, many or a size class.

j_call: TRBJ2-3; v_call: TRBV27; d_call: TRBD2; clone_size: once; cdr3_aa: CASSRGTISTDTQYF; cdr3_nt: TGTGCCAGCAGTAGAGGGACTATAAGCACAGATACGCAGTATTTT
j_call: TRBJ2-7; v_call: TRBV7-6; d_call: TRBD1; clone_size: .; cdr3_aa: CASSLTWDRVYEQYF; cdr3_nt: TGTGCCAGCAGCTTAACTTGGGACAGGGTCTACGAGCAGTACTTC
j_call: TRBJ1-1; v_call: TRBV5-1; d_call: .; clone_size: .; cdr3_aa: CASSSRVLGNTEAFF; cdr3_nt: TGCGCCAGCAGCTCTCGGGTCCTGGGGAACACTGAAGCTTTCTTT
j_call: TRBJ2-2; v_call: TRBV11-2; d_call: .; clone_size: once; cdr3_aa: CASSLNTGRGISVPGELFF; cdr3_nt: TGTGCCAGCTCCCTAAACACGGGCAGGGGTATTTCGGTGCCCGGGGAGCTGTTTTTT
j_call: TRBJ1-4; v_call: TRBV7-8; d_call: TRBD1; clone_size: .; cdr3_aa: CASSYEGQGINEKLFF; cdr3_nt: TGTGCCAGCAGCTACGAGGGACAGGGGATTAATGAAAAACTGTTTTTT
j_call: TRBJ2-1; v_call: TRBV6-5; d_call: TRBD2; clone_size: once; cdr3_aa: CASRGGAGGPGEQFF; cdr3_nt: TGTGCCAGCAGAGGTGGGGCGGGAGGCCCCGGTGAGCAGTTCTTC
j_call: TRBJ1-1; v_call: TRBV14; d_call: .; clone_size: .; cdr3_aa: CASSLLGDTEAFF; cdr3_nt: TGTGCCAGCAGCCTGCTAGGGGACACTGAAGCTTTCTTT
j_call: TRBJ1-5; v_call: TRBV6-5; d_call: .; clone_size: .; cdr3_aa: CASSLNSNQPQHF; cdr3_nt: TGTGCCAGCAGTTTAAATAGCAATCAGCCCCAGCATTTT
j_call: TRBJ2-1; v_call: TRBV9; d_call: TRBD2; clone_size: once; cdr3_aa: CASSSQGAGGPWEQFF; cdr3_nt: TGTGCCAGCAGCTCACAGGGAGCGGGAGGGCCCTGGGAGCAGTTCTTC
j_call: TRBJ2-7; v_call: TRBV18; d_call: TRBD1; clone_size: .; cdr3_aa: CASSPPGQVNYEQYF; cdr3_nt: TGTGCCAGCTCACCACCGGGACAGGTTAACTACGAGCAGTACTTC
j_call: TRBJ2-5; v_call: TRBV11-2; d_call: .; clone_size: .; cdr3_aa: CASSPQETQYF; cdr3_nt: TGTGCCAGCAGCCCACAGGAGACCCAGTACTTC
j_call: TRBJ1-1; v_call: TRBV7-2; d_call: TRBD1; clone_size: .; cdr3_aa: CASSYTGQGTEAFF; cdr3_nt: TGTGCCAGCAGCTATACCGGACAGGGCACTGAAGCTTTCTTT
j_call: TRBJ2-1; v_call: TRBV20-1; d_call: .; clone_size: .; cdr3_aa: CSAQGVNEQFF; cdr3_nt: TGCAGTGCTCAAGGGGTCAATGAGCAGTTCTTC
j_call: TRBJ1-2; v_call: TRBV19; d_call: TRBD1; clone_size: .; cdr3_aa: CASSGQNRGGYGYTF; cdr3_nt: TGTGCCAGTAGTGGGCAGAACAGGGGAGGTTACGGCTACACCTTC
j_call: TRBJ2-7; v_call: TRBV9; d_call: .; clone_size: .; cdr3_aa: CASSPTSRGLAREQYF; cdr3_nt: TGTGCCAGCAGCCCAACTTCACGGGGACTGGCTCGCGAGCAGTACTTC
j_call: TRBJ2-3; v_call: TRBV5-1; d_call: TRBD1; clone_size: .; cdr3_aa: CASSLGTGAFTSTDTQYF; cdr3_nt: TGCGCCAGCAGCTTGGGGACAGGGGCTTTCACTAGCACAGATACGCAGTATTTT
j_call: TRBJ1-4; v_call: TRBV28; d_call: TRBD1; clone_size: .; cdr3_aa: CASSFWGTVNNEKLFF; cdr3_nt: TGTGCCAGCAGTTTTTGGGGGACAGTTAATAATGAAAAACTGTTTTTT
j_call: TRBJ1-2; v_call: TRBV7-2; d_call: .; clone_size: .; cdr3_aa: CASSLRDTPRRYTF; cdr3_nt: TGTGCCAGCAGCTTAAGGGACACCCCGAGGCGCTACACCTTC
j_call: TRBJ2-1; v_call: TRBV9; d_call: TRBD2; clone_size: .; cdr3_aa: CASSPPASGRSNEQFF; cdr3_nt: TGTGCCAGCAGCCCACCAGCTAGCGGGAGAAGCAATGAGCAGTTCTTC
j_call: TRBJ1-1; v_call: TRBV5-1; d_call: TRBD1; clone_size: .; cdr3_aa: CASSVGQANTEAFF; cdr3_nt: TGCGCCAGCAGCGTCGGACAGGCGAACACTGAAGCTTTCTTT
j_call: TRBJ1-1; v_call: TRBV2; d_call: TRBD1; clone_size: .; cdr3_aa: CATTRDREWTEAFF; cdr3_nt: TGTGCCACCACCCGGGACAGGGAGTGGACTGAAGCTTTCTTT
j_call: TRBJ2-7; v_call: TRBV6-6; d_call: .; clone_size: .; cdr3_aa: CASSYTHLDRNEQYF; cdr3_nt: TGTGCCAGCAGTTACACACACCTCGATCGCAACGAGCAGTACTTC